This T cell receptor beta chain was obtained from a study of long-term antiretroviral therapy in people with HIV. Study conclusions and caveats: Pre-ART clonal expansions dominated every time point's repertoire.

The cryopreserved samples used held 1-10 million PBMC prior to extraction of DNA. The CDR3 is made up of 15 amino acids. The V end lost 2 bases, the J end lost 0 bases, and 10 bases lay between the germline ends. Looked up from germline, CDR1 is MGHDK and CDR2 is SYGVNS. A word on this clone: Its antigen is not known.

The run of the v3.0 immunoSEQ assay was at survey level. Clones were sequenced by immunoSEQ multiplex PCR, and TCRdb holds only the in-frame ones, with some missing. The sample lists 30,000 or so clones, around 97% seen once, with 1.9% in the top ten. The genes are TRBV25-1 and TRBJ1-1; D remains ambiguous. The clonotype originates from a man aged 30 to 39 with HIV. The input for sequencing was unsorted PBMCs, taken 7.6 years after starting antiretroviral therapy. The CDR3 DNA follows: TGTGCCAGCAGTGAAGAGCACGGGGTGAACACTGAAGCTTTCTTT. This gives the protein CASSEEHGVNTEAFF.